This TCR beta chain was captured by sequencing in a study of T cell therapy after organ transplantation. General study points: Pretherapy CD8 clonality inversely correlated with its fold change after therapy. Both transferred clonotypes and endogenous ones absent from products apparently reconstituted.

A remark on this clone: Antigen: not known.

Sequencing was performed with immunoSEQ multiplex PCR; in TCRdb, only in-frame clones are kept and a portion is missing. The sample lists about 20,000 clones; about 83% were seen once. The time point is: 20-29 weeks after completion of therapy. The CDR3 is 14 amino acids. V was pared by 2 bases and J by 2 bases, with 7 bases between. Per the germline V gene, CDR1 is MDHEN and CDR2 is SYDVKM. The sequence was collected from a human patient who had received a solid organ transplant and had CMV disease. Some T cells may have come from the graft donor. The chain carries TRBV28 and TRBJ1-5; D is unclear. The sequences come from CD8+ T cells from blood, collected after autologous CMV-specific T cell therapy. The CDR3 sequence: CASSLRQGNQPQHF. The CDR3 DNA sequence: TGTGCCAGCAGTTTAAGGCAGGGCAATCAGCCCCAGCATTTT.